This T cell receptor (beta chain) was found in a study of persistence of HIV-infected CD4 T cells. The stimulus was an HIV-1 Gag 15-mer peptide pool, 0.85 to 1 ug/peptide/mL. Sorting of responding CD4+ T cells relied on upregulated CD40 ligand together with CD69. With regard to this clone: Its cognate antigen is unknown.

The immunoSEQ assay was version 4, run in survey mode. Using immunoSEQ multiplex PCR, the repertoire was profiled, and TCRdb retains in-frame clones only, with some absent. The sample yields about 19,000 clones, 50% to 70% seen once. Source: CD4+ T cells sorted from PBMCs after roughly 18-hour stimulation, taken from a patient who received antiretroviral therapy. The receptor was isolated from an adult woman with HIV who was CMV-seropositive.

CDR3 region: CAYQDVNGDQPQHF. In DNA form, the CDR3 reads TGTGCCTACCAAGACGTGAATGGAGATCAGCCCCAGCATTTT. The chain links TRBV30 to TRBJ1-5; D gene unclear. Germline CDR1 reads GTSNPN; CDR2 reads SVGIG (reference sequence). This CDR3 spans 14 amino acids. The V end was cut by 7 bases, the J end by 5 bases, with 18 bases between. The whole variable domain, filled in from reference TRBV30 and TRBJ1-5, reads SQTIHQWPATLVQPVGSPLSLECTVEGTSNPNLYWYRQAAGRGLQLLFYSVGIGQISSEVPQNLSASRPQDRQFILSSKKLLLSDSGFYLCAYQDVNGDQPQHFGDGTRLSIL.